A selection of T cell receptor beta chains follows, all from one sample in a study of radiotherapy plus CTLA-4 blockade in lung cancer. Repertoires were generated with immunoSEQ multiplex PCR, while TCRdb's copy carries only in-frame clones and drops some. The sample holds more than 90,000 clones, about 80% seen once. Specimen: peripheral blood, collected from a patient treated with radiotherapy plus ipilimumab. Source of these receptors: a human donor with non-small cell lung cancer that progressed on radiotherapy plus ipilimumab. Some clones in this sample may be carry-over from other donors' samples. CDR3s include the opening cysteine and the closing phenylalanine or tryptophan. Fields, in order: CDR3 DNA, CDR3 protein, D gene, J gene, clone size, V gene. The D gene is left open where the match is weak. Clone size, where shown, is once, few, many, or a class for clones that have expanded.

TGCGCCAGCAGCCAAGAATACTACCATTGGGACACCGGGGAGCTGTTTTTT,CASSQEYYHWDTGELFF,.,TRBJ2-2,.,TRBV4-3
TGTGCCAGCAGCCAAGCGGGACAGCCTAACACCTATGGCTACACCTTC,CASSQAGQPNTYGYTF,TRBD1,TRBJ1-2,once,TRBV14
TGTGCCAGCAGCTTAGTGACTAGCGGTAGTGAGCAGTTCTTC,CASSLVTSGSEQFF,TRBD2,TRBJ2-1,few,TRBV11-2
TGTGCCATCACCGCACAGGGTGGCTATGGCTACACCTTC,CAITAQGGYGYTF,.,TRBJ1-2,.,TRBV10-3
TGTGCCATCAGTGACAGGGAGGTTCAGCCCCAGCATTTT,CAISDREVQPQHF,.,TRBJ1-5,.,TRBV10-3
TGCGCCAGCAGCCGATTGGACGGGACAGGGGGTGAAAAACTGTTTTTT,CASSRLDGTGGEKLFF,TRBD1,TRBJ1-4,.,TRBV4-1
TGTGCCAGCACCCCTTCTAGCGGGGGCCTCTCCTACAATGAGCAGTTCTTC,CASTPSSGGLSYNEQFF,TRBD2,TRBJ2-1,.,TRBV2
TGTGCCAGCAGCTTAGCAGGGGCAGGGGGTTTCTACGAGCAGTACTTC,CASSLAGAGGFYEQYF,TRBD1,TRBJ2-7,.,TRBV7-2
TGTGCCAGCAGCTTTGGCGGATATGGCTACACCTTC,CASSFGGYGYTF,.,TRBJ1-2,once,TRBV7-2
TGTGCCAGCAGCTTTTTACAGGGCCAGATATCCTATGGCTACACCTTC,CASSFLQGQISYGYTF,.,TRBJ1-2,.,TRBV5-6
TGTGCCAGCAATCCGGCGAGTTTCGCAGATACGCAGTATTTT,CASNPASFADTQYF,.,TRBJ2-3,few,TRBV5-6
TGTGCCAGCAGTGACGGGCCAGCCCAAGACATTCAGTACTTC,CASSDGPAQDIQYF,.,TRBJ2-4,few,TRBV6-5
TGTGCCAGCAGCTTAGGGGGGAGCGGGGAGACCCAGTACTTC,CASSLGGSGETQYF,.,TRBJ2-5,.,TRBV7-9
TGCGCCAGCAGCCAACGGGAGATCGACGGCAATGAGCAGTTCTTC,CASSQREIDGNEQFF,.,TRBJ2-1,.,TRBV4-3
TGTGCCAACGGGCGATCCCCCGGGAGAAACACCATATATTTT,CANGRSPGRNTIYF,.,TRBJ1-3,.,TRBV19
TGTGCCAGCAGCTTTAACCTATGGGCGGGGGGCACCGGGGAGCTGTTTTTT,CASSFNLWAGGTGELFF,TRBD2,TRBJ2-2,.,TRBV5-5
TGTGCCAGCAGTTACGCGGGACAAGGGAAGGAGCAGTACTTC,CASSYAGQGKEQYF,.,TRBJ2-7,few,TRBV6-5
TGTGCCAGCAGCTCCGGACCCGGGACTAGGTTCTACAATGAGCAGTTCTTC,CASSSGPGTRFYNEQFF,TRBD2,TRBJ2-1,.,TRBV5-6
TGTGCCAGCAGCACTAGCGGGTATGAGCAGTTCTTC,CASSTSGYEQFF,TRBD2,TRBJ2-1,once,TRBV28
TGTGCCAGCAGCCAAAATCCCCAATCGTCCGACAACACCGGGGAGCTGTTTTTT,CASSQNPQSSDNTGELFF,.,TRBJ2-2,.,TRBV4-2
TGTGCCATCGATCCGGGGAAAGAGACCCAGTACTTC,CAIDPGKETQYF,.,TRBJ2-5,once,TRBV10-3
TGTGCCAGCAGCCAAGAATATTTCACAGATACGCAGTATTTT,CASSQEYFTDTQYF,.,TRBJ2-3,.,TRBV14
TGTGCCCTCGGGGGCCGGACTAATGAAAAACTGTTTTTT,CALGGRTNEKLFF,.,TRBJ1-4,.,TRBV30
TGTGCCAGCAGTCAAAATCATGAAAAACTGTTTTTT,CASSQNHEKLFF,.,TRBJ1-4,.,TRBV28
TGTGCCACCCGACAGGGGGCGGCAGAGACCCAGTACTTC,CATRQGAAETQYF,TRBD1,TRBJ2-5,.,TRBV7-2
TGTGCCATCAACCGCGGGGGCCGGGGAGATACGCAGTATTTT,CAINRGGRGDTQYF,.,TRBJ2-3,.,TRBV10-3
TGTGCCACCAGAACTTCTATAGCGGGGGAAGAGACCCAGTACTTC,CATRTSIAGEETQYF,TRBD2,TRBJ2-5,.,TRBV6-1
TGTGCCAGCAGCCCCTGGACTAGCGGGGGGACCGGGGAAGAGACCCAGTACTTC,CASSPWTSGGTGEETQYF,TRBD2,TRBJ2-5,.,TRBV7-9
TGTGCCAGCAGTATTCCTAGGGTAGCCAAAAACATTCAGTACTTC,CASSIPRVAKNIQYF,.,TRBJ2-4,.,TRBV27
TGCAGTGCTGCAGGTGTCTATGGCTACACCTTC,CSAAGVYGYTF,.,TRBJ1-2,.,TRBV20-1
TGTGCCAGCAGCTTCGGGTACAGGGCCTTAGGCTACACCTTC,CASSFGYRALGYTF,.,TRBJ1-2,.,TRBV7-8
TGTGCCAGCAGTGTCGTTAGCGGGGGCACGCGCACAGATACGCAGTATTTT,CASSVVSGGTRTDTQYF,TRBD2,TRBJ2-3,.,TRBV2
TGTGCCAGTAGTAGGGGGGGCCTCTTTGTTGAGCAGTTCTTC,CASSRGGLFVEQFF,.,TRBJ2-1,.,TRBV19
TGTGCCAGCAGTAGCCCGCGGGGACCGGGTCACAATGAGCAGTTCTTC,CASSSPRGPGHNEQFF,.,TRBJ2-1,.,TRBV27
TGTGCCAGCAGTCAAGACAGGGGAGAGACCCAGTACTTC,CASSQDRGETQYF,TRBD1,TRBJ2-5,.,TRBV6-1
TGCGCCTCCCGGGGAACTGGGGAGACCCAGTACTTC,CASRGTGETQYF,.,TRBJ2-5,.,TRBV4-1
TGTGCCAGCAGCTTCGAGGGGGCTTGGGCAACTAATGAAAAACTGTTTTTT,CASSFEGAWATNEKLFF,TRBD1,TRBJ1-4,.,TRBV7-9
TGTGCCAGCAGCGGACCGGGACCGTATAATCAGCCCCAGCATTTT,CASSGPGPYNQPQHF,.,TRBJ1-5,.,TRBV5-6
TGCGCCAGCAGAGGACAGGCCTACGAGCAGTACTTC,CASRGQAYEQYF,TRBD1,TRBJ2-7,.,TRBV5-1
TGCGCCAGCAGCCCGGGACAGATCTATGGCTACACCTTC,CASSPGQIYGYTF,TRBD1,TRBJ1-2,once,TRBV5-1
TGTGCCAGCAGTGACTCGGGAGGGGGCGGCACAGATACGCAGTATTTT,CASSDSGGGGTDTQYF,.,TRBJ2-3,few,TRBV6-4
TGCGCCAGCAGCCAAGATAGCGCAGGGAGAGGCACAGATACGCAGTATTTT,CASSQDSAGRGTDTQYF,.,TRBJ2-3,.,TRBV4-3
TGCAGCGTTGTAACGGATAGATACACTAGCACAGATACGCAGTATTTT,CSVVTDRYTSTDTQYF,.,TRBJ2-3,once,TRBV29-1
TGTGCCAGCACCATGACAGGGATCGATGGCTACACCTTC,CASTMTGIDGYTF,TRBD1,TRBJ1-2,.,TRBV7-9
TGTGCCAGCAGCTTGTATACCGCCAAGAACATTCAGTACTTC,CASSLYTAKNIQYF,.,TRBJ2-4,.,TRBV5-6
TGTGCCAGCAGACTTGGGACAGGGTATTCACCCCTCCACTTT,CASRLGTGYSPLHF,TRBD1,TRBJ1-6,.,TRBV27
TGTGCCAGCAGCCTGGGACCTTCTAACACCGGGGAGCTGTTTTTT,CASSLGPSNTGELFF,.,TRBJ2-2,.,TRBV5-4
TGCGCCAGCAGCTTGGGGCTAACAGGGACTAATGAAAAACTGTTTTTT,CASSLGLTGTNEKLFF,.,TRBJ1-4,.,TRBV5-1
TGCGCCAGCAGCTTGGGGGACAGGGGGCCTCCGCCTTATGGCTACACCTTC,CASSLGDRGPPPYGYTF,TRBD1,TRBJ1-2,.,TRBV5-1
TGTGCCAGCAGCCAAATCGGGGGCGGAAACATTCAGTACTTC,CASSQIGGGNIQYF,.,TRBJ2-4,.,TRBV14
TGTGCCATCAGTGAGGGTTCCGGACTAGTATCGATCTACGAGCAGTACTTC,CAISEGSGLVSIYEQYF,TRBD2,TRBJ2-7,.,TRBV10-3
TGCGCCAGCAGCCAAGACCCGGGGCTGGGGCCAGATACGCAGTATTTT,CASSQDPGLGPDTQYF,.,TRBJ2-3,.,TRBV4-3
TGTGCCAGCAGCTTAGGGACTAGCGGCTATACGCAGTATTTT,CASSLGTSGYTQYF,TRBD2,TRBJ2-3,.,TRBV7-3
TGTGCCACCAGCGCTCTGGACAGGGCGGAGGGTTATGGCTACACCTTC,CATSALDRAEGYGYTF,TRBD1,TRBJ1-2,.,TRBV15